This TCR beta chain emerged from a study of blood T cells in healthy people across ages. Study-level findings and limits: As age increased, TCR beta diversity per million T cells fell in a roughly linear fashion.

The authors ran a second PCR of roughly 6 to 12 cycles using a sample-barcoded 5' primer and a J-beta primer mix. Via MiXCR, TCRdb re-called the 5' RACE reads, giving one row per CDR3 protein. The data contain roughly 1 million distinct CDR3 sequences, approximately 25% of them singletons. Total RNA was isolated from each sample in quantities of at least 5.5 micrograms. V lost 2 bases to trimming and J lost 4 bases, with 14 bases between them. Germline assignment: CDR1 DFQATT and CDR2 SNEGSKA (reference sequence). CDR3 length equals 14 residues. This clonotype was recorded a few times. Its antigen is unidentified. These sequences were also reported in another study, on T cells of mothers and their children. That paper notes: Overlap ran slightly, non-significantly higher for related than unrelated mother-child pairs. Researchers found no T cell clones that were persistent and microchimeric.

Sequenced material: blood. The TCR comes from a girl aged 2-10 years in good health. The gene calls are TRBV20-1 and TRBJ1-2; tentatively, D is TRBD1 (6 bases). Here the CDR3 DNA reads TGCAGTGCTAGACTGGACGGAGGGGGCTATGGCTACACCTTC. This translates into CSARLDGGGYGYTF.